This TCR beta chain was sequenced for a study of PD-L1 blockade in urothelial cancer. In the study overall: It was at 3 weeks (second dose) and 6 weeks after treatment start that blood was analyzed.

The investigators introduced synthetic TCR analog templates into each PCR as spikes. Data came from immunoSEQ multiplex PCR; TCRdb stores just in-frame clones and leaves some out. This table has about 71,000 clones, roughly nine tenths appearing once. The number of samples from each patient was between 1 and 8, taken pretreatment and on-treatment. Germline V CDR1 and CDR2: MNHEY, SVGAGI. The CDR3 sequence is 11 residues long. Trimming left V 7 bases short and J 6 bases short, with 10 bases between. Overall study findings and caveats: Lower pretreatment blood TCR clonality, under the median, predicted better survival, researchers reported.

For this clone: The target antigen is unknown.

The material sequenced was PBMCs, taken around atezolizumab (anti-PD-L1) treatment. The TCR comes from a man aged 60 to 75 with urothelial cancer. This chain connects TRBV6-5 to TRBJ2-7; TRBD2 might be the D (6 bases). CDR3 sequence: CASTGVAEQYF. The CDR3 DNA reads as TGTGCCAGCACGGGAGTCGCCGAGCAGTACTTC.